These 27 T cell receptor beta chains came from one sample sequenced in a study of cytomegalovirus exposure and HLA in healthy donors. PCR employed 60 Vbeta and 13 Jbeta primers. The repertoire was sequenced with immunoSEQ multiplex PCR; TCRdb's copy has only in-frame clones and lacks some. The sample shows about 160,000 clones, roughly 80% of them seen only once. Source material: PBMCs. The receptor set was obtained from a male donor in good health and CMV-seropositive.

The rearrangement links TRBV7-2 to TRBJ1-5; no clear D gene. V lost 1 base to trimming and J lost 7 bases, with 8 bases between them. Germline lookup yields CDR1 SGHTA and CDR2 FQGNSA. CDR3 length: 13 amino acids. In DNA, the CDR3 is TGTGCCAGCAGCTTAGAGAACGGGCAGCCCCAGCATTTT. Translation gives CASSLENGQPQHF.

The chain couples TRBV9 to TRBJ1-2; D not resolved. Germline V gene lookup returns CDR1 SGDLS and CDR2 YYNGEE. V was cut by 4 bases and J by 2 bases, with 21 bases left in between. The CDR3 is made up of 17 amino acids. For the CDR3, the DNA is TGTGCCAGCAGCCCTCTACTAGCGGGGTTCAGAAACTATGGCTACACCTTC. It is translated as CASSPLLAGFRNYGYTF.

The V call is TRBV6-5, the J call TRBJ2-2, with TRBD2 as a possible D gene (6 bases). V shed 4 bases and J shed 1 base, with 10 bases lying between them. Germline V lookup: CDR1 MNHEY, CDR2 SVGAGI. The CDR3 runs 15 residues. CDR3 residues: CASSFAGMNTGELFF. The CDR3 coding sequence is TGTGCCAGCAGTTTCGCGGGGATGAACACCGGGGAGCTGTTTTTT.

As concerns this clone: An end of the junction differs from the germline gene, which may be a read error. This rearrangement joins TRBV7-9 to TRBJ2-1, with 8 bases fitting TRBD2. The CDR3 extends over 17 amino acids. CDR1 and CDR2 (germline): SEHNR, FQNEAQ (reference sequence). CDR3 DNA sequence: TGTTCCAGCAGCCCCTTGGTGAGTGCGGGAGGCAACAATGAGCAGTTCTTC. As protein: CSSSPLVSAGGNNEQFF.

In this sample, this clone turned up a few times. DNA for the CDR3: TGTGCCAGCAGTCTCCGACAGGCCAGTAGTGGCTATGGCTACACCTTC. Encoded protein: CASSLRQASSGYGYTF. The rearrangement joins TRBV2 to TRBJ1-2; the D gene is possibly TRBD1 (6 bases). Trimming took 5 bases from V and 4 from J, leaving 20 bases between them. Germline V lookup: CDR1 SNHLY, CDR2 FYNNEI. The length of the CDR3 is 16 residues.

The chain has TRBV21-1 and TRBJ1-2; TRBD1 was called by the table and not checked on the DNA. TRBV21-1 is labeled a pseudogene. The CDR3 sequence is 16 residues long. The CDR3 is CASSKEGQGEVEGYTF. In DNA, the CDR3 is TGTGCCAGCAGCAAAGAAGGGCAGGGGGAGGTAGAAGGCTACACCTTC.

The genes are TRBV30 and TRBJ1-3; no clear D gene. This CDR3 spans 14 amino acids. Germline V gene sequence: CDR1 GTSNPN, CDR2 SVGIG (reference sequence). V lost 4 bases and J lost 0, with 10 bases in between. The CDR3 sequence: CAWTAVGSGNTIYF. The CDR3 DNA sequence: TGTGCCTGGACCGCAGTTGGCTCTGGAAACACCATATATTTT.

In regard to this clone: A junction end diverges from the germline sequence, so it may reflect a read error. The rearrangement joins TRBV7-7 to TRBJ2-1, with 7 positions matching TRBD2. This CDR3 comprises 19 residues. Looked up from germline, CDR1 is SSHAT and CDR2 is FNYEAQ (reference sequence). CDR3 loop: CASSRLNPALASSYNEQFF. The CDR3 DNA follows: TGTGCTAGCAGCCGACTAAACCCTGCACTAGCGAGCTCCTACAATGAGCAGTTCTTC.

The chain uses TRBV5-1 and TRBJ2-2; D possibly corresponds to TRBD2 (6 bases). Trimming removed 4 bases from V and 3 bases from J, with 13 bases in between. CDR1 and CDR2 from the germline V gene are SGHRS and YFSETQ. The CDR3 has 15 residues. CDR3 bases: TGCGCCAGCAGCCGCTCTAGCGCGGACACCGGGGAGCTGTTTTTT. It yields the protein CASSRSSADTGELFF. Using reference TRBV5-1 and TRBJ2-2 for the parts outside the CDR3, the full variable domain is KAGVTQTPRYLIKTRGQQVTLSCSPISGHRSVSWYQQTPGQGLQFLFEYFSETQRNKGNFPGRFSGRQFSNSRSEMNVSTLELGDSALYLCASSRSSADTGELFFGEGSRLTVL.

The chain employs TRBV6-6 and TRBJ2-7; 12 nucleotides align to TRBD2. Germline V gives CDR1 MNHNY, CDR2 SVGAGI (reference sequence). V lost 7 bases, J lost 7 bases, and 8 bases stayed unmatched. The CDR3 is 14 residues long. DNA of the CDR3: TGTGCCAGCACCAGCCTAGCGGGAGGGGGTGAGCAGTACTTC. Protein: CASTSLAGGGEQYF.

The chain uses TRBV5-1 and TRBJ2-3; a possible D gene is TRBD2 (5 bases). The CDR3 runs to 15 residues. V was cut by 3 bases and J by 1 base, with 12 bases left in between. Germline V gives CDR1 SGHRS, CDR2 YFSETQ. For the CDR3, the DNA is TGCGCCAGCAGCTCCTTCGGAGCGGGCACAGATACGCAGTATTTT. Its protein is CASSSFGAGTDTQYF.

This clone was seen more than once but under ten times. At one boundary the junction diverges from the germline segment, which might be a read error. This CDR3 reads CASSLAVGTSTGYNEQFF. DNA of the CDR3: TGTGCTAGCAGCTTAGCGGTTGGGACAAGCACTGGCTACAATGAGCAGTTCTTC. The chain joins TRBV7-7 to TRBJ2-1; perhaps D is TRBD1 or TRBD2 (6 bases each). Germline CDR1 and CDR2: SSHAT and FNYEAQ (reference sequence). This CDR3 comprises 18 residues.

This clone was recorded a few times. The V and J genes are TRBV7-2 and TRBJ2-7; 10 bases agree with TRBD2. Trimming took 3 bases from V and 5 from J; bases not matched to a gene: 19. The V gene's germline CDR1 is SGHTA and CDR2 FQGNSA. The CDR3 is made up of 19 amino acids. CDR3 DNA: TGTGCCAGCAGCTTCTTAGGTGGGTCTAGCGGGAGCAGGAGCAACGAGCAGTACTTC. Translating it yields CASSFLGGSSGSRSNEQYF.

Notes on this clone: A junction boundary mismatches the germline segment, possibly from a read error. The chain links TRBV29-1 to TRBJ2-1; no definite D call. This CDR3 is built from 14 residues. The germline CDR1 and CDR2 sequences are SQVTM and ANQGSEA. CDR3 in amino acids: CSVDGSINPNERFF. In DNA form, the CDR3 reads TGCAGCGTTGATGGTTCGATCAACCCCAATGAGCGGTTCTTC.

The chain links TRBV27 to TRBJ2-1; possibly TRBD2 for D (6 bases). Germline assignment: CDR1 MNHEY and CDR2 SMNVEV (reference sequence). V was pared by 8 bases and J by 0 bases, with 17 bases between. The CDR3 consists of 16 residues. This CDR3 is CASLKGAGSSYNEQFF. The CDR3 nucleotides read TGTGCCAGCCTTAAAGGGGCCGGGAGCTCCTACAATGAGCAGTTCTTC.

The rearrangement links TRBV29-1 to TRBJ1-2; 9 bases line up with TRBD1. J was trimmed by 4 bases and V by 4 bases; bases with no gene match: 7. The germline CDR1 and CDR2 sequences are SQVTM and ANQGSEA. CDR3 length: 14 residues. CDR3 DNA sequence: TGCAGCGTTGGCCGGGACAGGGTGACCTATGGCTACACCTTC. As protein: CSVGRDRVTYGYTF.

This clone has a single count. CDR3 protein: CASSLEGTPYQPQHF. The CDR3 region has the DNA TGTGCCAGCAGCTTAGAGGGGACACCTTATCAGCCCCAGCATTTT. The chain is built from TRBV7-2 and TRBJ1-5; maybe TRBD1 (6 bases). The V gene lost 1 base and the J gene lost 5 bases, with 12 bases spanning the gap. CDR3 length: 15 residues. Germline assignment: CDR1 SGHTA and CDR2 FQGNSA.

V is TRBV25-1 and J is TRBJ1-2; 8 nucleotides line up with TRBD1. The V and J ends lost 5 bases and 12 bases, in that order; junction bases with no gene match: 11. Germline CDR1 MGHDK, CDR2 SYGVNS. The CDR3 consists of 13 residues. For the CDR3, the DNA is TGTGCCAGCAGTCCCGGGACAGGCGACGCCCACACCTTC. It codes for CASSPGTGDAHTF.

This chain links TRBV30 with TRBJ1-5; 10 positions agree with TRBD1. V was pared by 4 bases and J by 6 bases, with 3 bases of the junction left unmatched. This CDR3 has 13 residues. Germline-derived CDR1 and CDR2 are GTSNPN and SVGIG (reference sequence). The CDR3 region is CAWTGQGGQPQHF. The CDR3 region has the DNA TGTGCCTGGACAGGACAGGGGGGTCAGCCCCAGCATTTT.

This clone has just a few counts. The chain carries TRBV4-2 and TRBJ1-2; 12 bases are shared with TRBD1. V was pared by 4 bases and J by 4 bases, with 7 bases of the junction left unmatched. Germline V gene sequence: CDR1 LGHNA, CDR2 YNFKEQ. The CDR3 is 16 residues long. The CDR3 sequence is CASSLGQGAPGYGYTF. In nucleotides, the CDR3 is TGTGCCAGCAGCCTGGGACAGGGGGCGCCGGGCTATGGCTACACCTTC.

The DNA for the CDR3 is TGTGCCAGTAGTACCCGGAACAGGGGCCACTCCTACGAGCAGTACTTC. Translation gives CASSTRNRGHSYEQYF. The chain has TRBV19 and TRBJ2-5, with 7 bases matching TRBD1. The assigned J gene may be wrong: the sequence end matches TRBJ2-7 better. The CDR3 loop spans 16 amino acids. CDR1 LNHDA and CDR2 SQIVND come from the germline V gene (reference sequence).

The rearrangement uses TRBV11-3 and TRBJ1-1; a weak D match, TRBD1 (5 bases). Germline CDR1 is SGHNT and CDR2 is YENEEA. Trimming removed 5 bases at V and 1 base at J, with 17 bases between. The CDR3 loop spans 16 amino acids. CDR3 nucleotide sequence: TGTGCCAGCAGCCTTAGCGGGACGATTAGGAACACTGAAGCTTTCTTT. It codes for CASSLSGTIRNTEAFF.

The chain recombines TRBV10-3 with TRBJ1-1; no clear D gene. V was pared by 2 bases and J by 5 bases, with 15 bases between. From germline, CDR1 is ENHRY and CDR2 SYGVKD. CDR3 length: 15 residues. The CDR3 here is CAISERSNPGTEAFF. CDR3 sequence (DNA): TGTGCCATCAGTGAGCGTTCGAATCCCGGGACTGAAGCTTTCTTT.

The genes are TRBV5-1 and TRBJ1-1, with D tentatively TRBD1 (5 bases). The CDR3 loop spans 15 amino acids. Trimming removed 4 bases at V and 4 bases at J, with 17 bases between. CDR1 SGHRS and CDR2 YFSETQ come from the germline V gene. CDR3 in amino acids: CASSPGGRETTEAFF. For the CDR3, the DNA is TGCGCCAGCAGCCCCGGGGGGAGGGAAACCACTGAAGCTTTCTTT.

V and J are TRBV27 and TRBJ2-1; D perhaps matches TRBD1 (6 bases). Per germline, CDR1 MNHEY and CDR2 SMNVEV (reference sequence). V lost 11 bases and J lost 5, with 10 bases in between. This CDR3 region has 11 residues. Here the CDR3 DNA reads TGTGCCTGCCAGGGGAACAATGAGCAGTTCTTC. This gives the protein CACQGNNEQFF.

This clone was found a few times. The chain recombines TRBV6-1 with TRBJ2-7; 10 bases align to TRBD2. V lost 0 bases and J lost 0; bases outside the gene matches: 2. Germline assignment: CDR1 MNHNS and CDR2 SASEGT. The CDR3 consists of 16 residues. CDR3 amino acids: CASSEALAGDSYEQYF. In DNA, the CDR3 is TGTGCCAGCAGTGAAGCTCTAGCGGGAGACTCCTACGAGCAGTACTTC.

For the CDR3, the DNA is TGTGCCAGCAGCTTAGCCCACAGGGGAGGTGGCTACACCTTC. Its protein is CASSLAHRGGGYTF. V is TRBV11-2 and J is TRBJ1-2, with 7 bases that match TRBD1. CDR3 size: 14 residues. The germline V gene encodes CDR1 SGHAT and CDR2 FQNNGV. V shed 1 base, J shed 7 bases, and the junction held 6 bases outside the gene matches.